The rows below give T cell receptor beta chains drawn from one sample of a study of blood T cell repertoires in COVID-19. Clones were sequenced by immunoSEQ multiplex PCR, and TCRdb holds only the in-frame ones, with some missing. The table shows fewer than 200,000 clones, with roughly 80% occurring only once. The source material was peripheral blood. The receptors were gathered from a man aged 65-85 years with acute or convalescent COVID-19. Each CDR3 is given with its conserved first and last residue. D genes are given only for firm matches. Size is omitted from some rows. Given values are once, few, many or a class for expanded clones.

TGTGCCAGCAGCTCAGCGGGGGGGCGCTCTGAGCAGTTCTTC	CASSSAGGRSEQFF	TRBD2	TRBV5-4	TRBJ2-1	.
TGTGCCAGCAGGCACGACAGGGTCGGAAACACCATATATTTT	CASRHDRVGNTIYF	TRBD1	TRBV6-5	TRBJ1-3	.
TGTGCCAGCAGCAGACTTCCGGGGGGAGCAGATACGCAGTATTTT	CASSRLPGGADTQYF	TRBD2	TRBV5-6	TRBJ2-3	.
TGTGCCAGCAGCGTAGGAGGGGGTGCAACTAATGAAAAACTGTTTTTT	CASSVGGGATNEKLFF	.	TRBV9	TRBJ1-4	.
TGTGCCAGCAGTGACCCCCAGGGGGGTGAAAAACTGTTTTTT	CASSDPQGGEKLFF	TRBD1	TRBV25-1	TRBJ1-4	.
TGTGCCAGCAGTTTGGAGGGCGAAACTAATGAAAAACTGTTTTTT	CASSLEGETNEKLFF	.	TRBV28	TRBJ1-4	.
TGTGCCAGCAGCTTAGGGTTGACAGAATACCAAGAGACCCAGTACTTC	CASSLGLTEYQETQYF	.	TRBV11-2	TRBJ2-5	.
TGTGCTAGTGGTAAGAATAGCGGGAGGGCCCTCTACGAGCAGTACTTC	CASGKNSGRALYEQYF	TRBD2	TRBV12-5	TRBJ2-7	.
TGCGCCAGCAGCCTGACTAGCGGAGTATACAATGAGCAGTTCTTC	CASSLTSGVYNEQFF	TRBD2	TRBV5-1	TRBJ2-1	.
TGTGCCAGCAGCGTAGCTAAGACAGATACGCAGTATTTT	CASSVAKTDTQYF	.	TRBV9	TRBJ2-3	.
TGTGCCAGCACCCGAACCGGGACAGGGGTTGAAAAACTGTTTTTT	CASTRTGTGVEKLFF	TRBD1	TRBV28	TRBJ1-4	.
TGTGCCAGCAGCCACCTAGCGGGGACACCGGATACGCAGTATTTT	CASSHLAGTPDTQYF	TRBD2	TRBV7-8	TRBJ2-3	.
TGTGCCAGCAGCTTGACAGGGGATATGGAGGCCTATGGCTACACCTTC	CASSLTGDMEAYGYTF	TRBD1	TRBV5-8	TRBJ1-2	few